This T cell receptor (beta chain) originates from a study of CD8 T cells in Susac syndrome. Sequencing of TCR beta was undertaken in CD8+ and CD4+ T cells derived from blood. FACS was used to enrich TEMRA cells, whereas the CD8+ and CD4+ T cells were obtained by negative isolation. The RNA input was about 0.5 to 1 ug, and it was reverse transcribed with random hexamers. An immunoSEQ multiplex PCR amplified TCR beta CDR3 over 54 Vbeta and 13 Jbeta. MiXCR was run by TCRdb on the immunoSEQ multiplex PCR reads, yielding one entry per CDR3 protein. Of about 180,000 distinct CDR3 sequences listed, 90% to 95% are singletons. The sequencing input was CD8+ T cells from PBMCs. The clonotype comes from a human donor with multiple sclerosis.

CDR3 in DNA: TGTGCCAGCAGCCAAGCTCCAACAGGGCCTGATGGCTACACCTTC. It translates to CASSQAPTGPDGYTF. V is TRBV14 and J is TRBJ1-2, with D possibly TRBD1 on 6 matching bases. V gave up 1 base and J gave up 6 bases, with 15 bases separating them. The germline V gene encodes CDR1 SGHDN and CDR2 FVKESK. The CDR3 is made up of 15 amino acids.